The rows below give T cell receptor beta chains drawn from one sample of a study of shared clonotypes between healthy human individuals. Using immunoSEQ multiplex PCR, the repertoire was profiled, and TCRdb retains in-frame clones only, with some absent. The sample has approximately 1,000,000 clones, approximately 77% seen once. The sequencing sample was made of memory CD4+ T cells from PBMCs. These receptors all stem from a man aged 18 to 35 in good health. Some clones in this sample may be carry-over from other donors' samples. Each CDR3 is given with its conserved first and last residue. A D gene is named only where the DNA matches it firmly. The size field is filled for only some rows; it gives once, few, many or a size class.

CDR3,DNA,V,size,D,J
CASSSGQGNLEQYF,TGTGCCAGTAGCTCAGGACAGGGCAACCTCGAGCAGTACTTC,TRBV19,.,TRBD1,TRBJ2-7
CATVPGQGTTGELFF,TGTGCCACCGTACCGGGACAGGGGACCACCGGGGAGCTGTTTTTT,TRBV6-6,.,TRBD1,TRBJ2-2
CASTGGNYGYTF,TGTGCCAGTACAGGGGGGAACTATGGCTACACCTTC,TRBV19,.,TRBD1,TRBJ1-2
CASSLVSSYEQYF,TGTGCCAGCAGTTTAGTAAGCTCCTACGAGCAGTACTTC,TRBV27,once,.,TRBJ2-7
CASRKYLGKDTGELFF,TGTGCCAGTAGAAAGTACTTAGGGAAAGACACCGGGGAGCTGTTTTTT,TRBV19,.,.,TRBJ2-2
CASSLVARTEAFF,TGCGCCAGCAGCTTGGTGGCCAGGACTGAAGCTTTCTTT,TRBV5-1,.,.,TRBJ1-1
CASSSPLTQYF,TGTGCCAGCAGTTCACCTCTTACGCAGTATTTT,TRBV28,.,.,TRBJ2-3
CASSLEVSYEQYF,TGCGCCAGCAGCTTGGAAGTCAGCTACGAGCAGTACTTC,TRBV5-1,.,.,TRBJ2-7
CASSPSGTSGSNEQFF,TGTGCCAGCAGCCCCTCCGGGACTAGCGGGAGTAATGAGCAGTTCTTC,TRBV7-3,.,TRBD2,TRBJ2-1
CATSRGGTGRPVEQYF,TGTGCCACCAGCAGAGGAGGGACAGGGAGGCCCGTCGAGCAGTACTTC,TRBV15,once,TRBD1,TRBJ2-7
CASSSQPNTEAFF,TGTGCCAGCAGCTCCCAGCCTAACACTGAAGCTTTCTTT,TRBV7-3,few,.,TRBJ1-1
CASSLGPAVANVLTF,TGTGCCAGCAGCTTGGGGCCTGCTGTGGCCAACGTCCTGACTTTC,TRBV5-6,.,.,TRBJ2-6
CASSPPTQEKLFF,TGTGCCAGCAGTCCCCCAACCCAGGAAAAACTGTTTTTT,TRBV28,few,.,TRBJ1-4
CASSQQGISGANVLTF,TGTGCCAGCAGCCAACAGGGGATCTCTGGGGCCAACGTCCTGACTTTC,TRBV16,.,.,TRBJ2-6
CAISGDQETQYF,TGTGCCATCAGTGGGGACCAAGAGACCCAGTACTTC,TRBV10-3,.,.,TRBJ2-5
CASSLVGGPYEQYF,TGTGCCAGCAGCTTGGTTGGGGGACCCTACGAGCAGTACTTC,TRBV5-4,.,.,TRBJ2-7
CASRPTGGITEAFF,TGTGCCAGCAGGCCGACAGGGGGGATTACTGAAGCTTTCTTT,TRBV5-6,once,TRBD1,TRBJ1-1
CASSSGKTSGSYEQYF,TGTGCCAGCAGCTCAGGAAAGACTAGCGGGAGTTACGAGCAGTACTTC,TRBV7-9,.,TRBD2,TRBJ2-7
CASSLAGGPTRYEQYF,TGTGCCAGCAGCTTAGCGGGAGGGCCCACTAGATACGAGCAGTACTTC,TRBV5-6,once,TRBD2,TRBJ2-7
CASSQDLKSNEKLFF,TGTGCCAGCAGCCAAGATTTGAAATCAAATGAAAAACTGTTTTTT,TRBV4-2,.,.,TRBJ1-4
CASSLVGQVNTEAFF,TGCGCCAGCAGCTTGGTGGGACAGGTGAACACTGAAGCTTTCTTT,TRBV5-1,.,TRBD1,TRBJ1-1
CATSVREGTDTQYF,TGTGCCACCAGCGTGCGGGAGGGCACAGATACGCAGTATTTT,TRBV15,many,TRBD2,TRBJ2-3
CASSQQLGGTNEKLFF,TGTGCCAGCAGCCAGCAATTAGGGGGTACTAATGAAAAACTGTTTTTT,TRBV4-2,.,.,TRBJ1-4
CASSPWSGRGDGELFF,TGTGCCAGCAGCCCCTGGAGCGGGAGGGGAGACGGGGAGCTGTTTTTT,TRBV5-4,.,TRBD2,TRBJ2-2
CAWGRRTGGELFF,TGTGCCTGGGGCCGCCGAACTGGCGGGGAGCTGTTTTTT,TRBV30,once,.,TRBJ2-2
CAWSRGTSGPSTDTQYF,TGTGCCTGGAGCCGAGGGACTAGCGGTCCTAGCACAGATACGCAGTATTTT,TRBV30,.,TRBD2,TRBJ2-3
CASSIERGTQYF,TGTGCCAGTAGTATAGAGAGGGGTACGCAGTATTTT,TRBV19,.,.,TRBJ2-3
CASSLRGSHGYTF,TGTGCCAGCAGCTTGAGGGGATCCCATGGCTACACCTTC,TRBV5-6,.,.,TRBJ1-2
CASGLRGDNEQFF,TGTGCTAGTGGTTTGAGGGGGGACAATGAGCAGTTCTTC,TRBV12-5,.,.,TRBJ2-1
CASSSRYDYGYTF,TGTGCCAGCAGCTCGAGATACGACTATGGCTACACCTTC,TRBV7-2,.,.,TRBJ1-2
CASSATGGLLEAFF,TGTGCCAGCAGCGCGACCGGGGGCTTATTAGAAGCTTTCTTT,TRBV7-3,.,.,TRBJ1-1
CASTVGQTNTEAFF,TGTGCCAGCACCGTAGGGCAGACAAACACTGAAGCTTTCTTT,TRBV9,few,.,TRBJ1-1
CASSQGVGELFF,TGTGCCAGCAGTCAGGGCGTCGGGGAGCTGTTTTTT,TRBV7-3,.,.,TRBJ2-2
CASSPGQGGGNQPQHF,TGCGCCAGCAGCCCTGGACAGGGCGGTGGGAATCAGCCCCAGCATTTT,TRBV5-1,.,TRBD1,TRBJ1-5
CSVAGQGAVGEQFF,TGCAGCGTTGCAGGGCAGGGGGCAGTTGGTGAGCAGTTCTTC,TRBV29-1,few,TRBD1,TRBJ2-1
CASSPGLGTLYNEQFF,TGCGCCAGCAGCCCCGGTTTGGGCACCCTCTACAATGAGCAGTTCTTC,TRBV5-1,.,.,TRBJ2-1